The next 11 T cell receptor beta chains were all read from a single sample in a study of shared T cell receptors in the human thymus. The method was immunoSEQ multiplex PCR; TCRdb's version includes in-frame clones alone and lacks a portion of them. The sample holds about 380,000 clones; approximately 95% are singletons and the top ten take 0.015% to 0.02%. Sequencing used thymocytes. The receptors derive from a human donor.

The J gene is TRBJ1-1, the V gene TRBV11-3; 12 bases agree with TRBD1. The CDR3 spans 13 residues. Trimming took 4 bases from V and 11 from J; bases not matched to a gene: 5. Germline CDR1 SGHNT, CDR2 YENEEA. CDR3 region: CASSSGQGAAAFF. The CDR3 DNA sequence: TGTGCCAGCAGCTCGGGACAGGGGGCAGCGGCTTTCTTT.

This chain uses TRBV11-2 with TRBJ2-6; TRBD2 might be the D (6 bases). Trimming pared 0 bases from V and 3 bases from J, leaving 21 bases between. Germline-derived CDR1 and CDR2 are SGHAT and FQNNGV. The CDR3 totals 20 residues. DNA of the CDR3: TGTGCCAGCAGCTTAGATGAGGGCTGGAGGGGCGTAGGTGGGGCCAACGTCCTGACTTTC. This gives the protein CASSLDEGWRGVGGANVLTF.

This chain's CDR3 is CASPPAGQNYNEQFF. DNA of the CDR3: TGTGCCAGCCCCCCCGCCGGACAGAACTACAATGAGCAGTTCTTC. The rearrangement joins TRBV21-1 to TRBJ2-1; TRBD1 is the table's D call and was not checked against the DNA. TRBV21-1 is listed as a pseudogene. The CDR3 contains 15 residues.

The genes are TRBV5-5 and TRBJ2-6; D unresolved. CDR3 length: 16 amino acids. Germline V gene lookup returns CDR1 SGHKS and CDR2 YYEKEE (reference sequence). The V gene lost 2 bases and the J gene lost 0 bases, with 9 bases spanning the gap. CDR3 coding DNA: TGTGCCAGCAGCTTCCCACCTTCCTCTGGGGCCAACGTCCTGACTTTC. Translated, it gives CASSFPPSSGANVLTF. Using reference TRBV5-5 and TRBJ2-6 for the parts outside the CDR3, the full variable domain is DAGVTQSPTHLIKTRGQQVTLRCSPISGHKSVSWYQQVLGQGPQFIFQYYEKEERGRGNFPDRFSARQFPNYSSELNVNALLLGDSALYLCASSFPPSSGANVLTFGAGSRLTVL.

Written as DNA, the CDR3 is TGTGCCAGCAGCCCCCTTCAGGGCGGGGACGAGCAGTACTTC. Its translation: CASSPLQGGDEQYF. The V call is TRBV7-2, the J call TRBJ2-7; maybe TRBD2 (6 bases). CDR3 length: 14 amino acids. Germline CDR1 is SGHTA and CDR2 is FQGNSA. Trimming took 5 bases from V and 5 from J, leaving 16 bases between them. The whole variable domain, filled in from reference TRBV7-2 and TRBJ2-7, reads GAGVSQSPSNKVTEKGKDVELRCDPISGHTALYWYRQSLGQGLEFLIYFQGNSAPDKSGLPSDRFSAERTGGSVSTLTIQRTQQEDSAVYLCASSPLQGGDEQYFGPGTRLTVT.

The chain joins TRBV27 to TRBJ2-2, with 10 positions matching TRBD1. The CDR3 spans 15 residues. J gave up 3 bases and V 6 bases, and 4 bases lay outside the gene matches. The germline gives CDR1 MNHEY, CDR2 SMNVEV (reference sequence). This CDR3 is CASSPDRGDTGELFF. The CDR3 DNA sequence: TGTGCCAGCAGCCCGGACAGGGGGGACACCGGGGAGCTGTTTTTT.

J is TRBJ2-3 and V is TRBV12-5; D is uncertain. The CDR3 is made up of 13 amino acids. CDR1 and CDR2 (germline): LGHNT, FRNRAP. The V end lost 4 bases, the J end lost 2 bases, and 7 bases lay between the germline ends. The CDR3 nucleotides are TGTGCTAGTGGTTCGGCGCTCACAGATACGCAGTATTTT. This codes for CASGSALTDTQYF.

The chain joins TRBV6-5 to TRBJ1-2; D is undetermined. The CDR3 spans 14 residues. Germline V gene data show CDR1 as MNHEY and CDR2 as SVGAGI. The ends were cut back, 0 bases at V and 8 bases at J, with 13 bases in the middle. In nucleotides, the CDR3 is TGTGCCAGCAGTTACTCTTTGTCGAGGGAGGGCTACACCTTC. As protein: CASSYSLSREGYTF.

V and J are TRBV19 and TRBJ2-7; 12 nucleotides agree with TRBD1. In germline, CDR1 is LNHDA, CDR2 SQIVND (reference sequence). The CDR3 extends over 16 amino acids. The ends lost 2 bases at V and 3 bases at J; junction bases unmatched: 5. The CDR3 here is CASSITGTGGVYEQYF. CDR3 in DNA: TGTGCCAGTAGTATAACCGGGACAGGGGGCGTCTACGAGCAGTACTTC.

The V gene is TRBV6-1, the J gene TRBJ2-1; possibly TRBD2 for D (6 bases). The CDR3 is made up of 15 amino acids. The germline gives CDR1 MNHNS, CDR2 SASEGT. V lost 3 bases and J 8 bases, leaving 17 bases between the germline ends. CDR3 sequence (DNA): TGTGCCAGCAGTGAGAAGGGTCCAGGAGGGTATGAGCAGTTCTTC. It codes for CASSEKGPGGYEQFF.

The chain links TRBV4-1 to TRBJ1-2, with 7 bases that match TRBD1. Germline CDR1 is MGHRA and CDR2 is YSYEKL. The length of the CDR3 is 15 residues. Trimming took 0 bases from V and 8 from J; bases not matched to a gene: 9. DNA of the CDR3: TGCGCCAGCAGCCAAGATCGAAAGGGGGCGGGAGGCTACACCTTC. Amino acid sequence: CASSQDRKGAGGYTF.